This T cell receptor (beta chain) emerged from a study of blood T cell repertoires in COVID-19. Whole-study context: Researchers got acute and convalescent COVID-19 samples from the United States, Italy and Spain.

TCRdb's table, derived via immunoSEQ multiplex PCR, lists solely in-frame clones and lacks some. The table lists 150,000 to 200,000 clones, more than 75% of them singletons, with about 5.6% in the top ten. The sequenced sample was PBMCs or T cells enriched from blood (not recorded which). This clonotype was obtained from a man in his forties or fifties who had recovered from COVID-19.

CDR3 nucleotides: TGTGCCAGCAGGGAGAGTGTCGGGGAGCTGTTTTTT. Protein sequence: CASRESVGELFF. The chain employs TRBV7-6 and TRBJ2-2, with D unclear. Germline V gives CDR1 SGHVS, CDR2 FNYEAQ. CDR3 size: 12 residues. The ends were cut back, 6 bases at V and 7 bases at J, with 9 bases in the middle.